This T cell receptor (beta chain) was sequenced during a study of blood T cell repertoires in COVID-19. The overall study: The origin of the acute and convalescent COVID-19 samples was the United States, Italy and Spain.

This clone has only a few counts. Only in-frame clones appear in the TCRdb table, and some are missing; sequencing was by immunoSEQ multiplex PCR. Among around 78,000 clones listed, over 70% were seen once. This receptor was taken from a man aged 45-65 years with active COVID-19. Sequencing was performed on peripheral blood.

CDR3 nucleotide sequence: TGCGCCAGCAGCCCCGAGGGGGTTGTTAACACCGGGGAGCTGTTTTTT. Translation: CASSPEGVVNTGELFF. V is TRBV4-1 and J is TRBJ2-2, with D possibly matching TRBD1 (6 bases). V lost 4 bases, J lost 2 bases, and 14 bases lay in between. This CDR3 spans 16 amino acids. CDR1 and CDR2 from the germline V gene are MGHRA and YSYEKL.